The 28 T cell receptor beta chains below come from one sample, sequenced in a study of blood T cell repertoires in COVID-19. Sequencing used immunoSEQ multiplex PCR; TCRdb keeps in-frame clones, though not all of them. Here the sample spans around 240,000 clones, approximately 80% being singletons. The sequenced sample consisted of peripheral blood. Receptor source: a woman aged 35 to 49 who had recovered from COVID-19.

The rearrangement uses TRBV19 and TRBJ2-3; TRBD1 matches 8 bases. With V trimmed by 5 bases and J by 1 base, 8 bases remained unmatched. Germline CDR1 reads LNHDA; CDR2 reads SQIVND (reference sequence). The CDR3 spans 16 residues. The chain's CDR3 is CASSSNPGQGTDTQYF. CDR3 bases: TGTGCCAGTAGTTCAAATCCGGGACAGGGCACAGATACGCAGTATTTT.

This clone was seen only once. V and J are TRBV7-9 and TRBJ2-7; the D is unclear. The V and J ends lost 2 bases and 3 bases respectively, with 11 bases between them. The germline CDR1 and CDR2 sequences are SEHNR and FQNEAQ (reference sequence). The CDR3 totals 14 residues. CDR3 sequence reads: CASSLSQAHYEQYF. The DNA for the CDR3 is TGTGCCAGCAGCTTATCGCAGGCCCACTACGAGCAGTACTTC.

The V gene is TRBV7-2, the J gene TRBJ1-5; unclear D gene. The CDR3 is 13 amino acids. The V gene's germline CDR1 is SGHTA and CDR2 FQGNSA. The V end was cut by 1 base, the J end by 5 bases, with 6 bases between. CDR3 nucleotides: TGTGCCAGCAGCTTAGTGGCAGATCAGCCCCAGCATTTT. Translating it yields CASSLVADQPQHF.

The chain couples TRBV15 to TRBJ2-5; 8 bases map to TRBD2. The CDR3 loop spans 18 amino acids. The V gene's germline CDR1 is LNHNV and CDR2 YYDKDF (reference sequence). The trim removed 8 bases at V and 3 bases at J, leaving 20 bases unmatched. CDR3 residues: CATRLTVSVAGPEETQYF. The CDR3 DNA follows: TGTGCCACCCGACTAACCGTATCAGTAGCGGGGCCGGAAGAGACCCAGTACTTC. Combining the CDR3 with reference TRBV15 and TRBJ2-5 gives the whole variable domain DAMVIQNPRYQVTQFGKPVTLSCSQTLNHNVMYWYQQKSSQAPKLLFHYYDKDFNNEADTPDNFQSRRPNTSFCFLDIRSPGLGDTAMYLCATRLTVSVAGPEETQYFGPGTRLLVL.

The chain is built from TRBV7-3 and TRBJ2-1, with a tentative D call TRBD1 (6 bases). The V end was cut by 5 bases, the J end by 5 bases, with 16 bases between. CDR1 and CDR2 from the germline V gene are SGHTA and FQGTGA. This CDR3 is built from 15 residues. The CDR3 loop is CASSPAGTLNNEQFF. Here the CDR3 DNA reads TGTGCCAGCAGCCCGGCCGGGACACTTAACAATGAGCAGTTCTTC.

There are a few counts of this clone. This sequence joins TRBV6-5 and TRBJ2-5; 9 nucleotides line up with TRBD1. V gave up 6 bases and J gave up 1 base; unmatched junction bases: 6. This CDR3 is 15 amino acids long. Germline CDR1 and CDR2: MNHEY and SVGAGI. The CDR3 spells CASRRQQGAQETQYF. The CDR3 DNA reads TGTGCCAGCAGGCGACAACAGGGGGCCCAAGAGACCCAGTACTTC.

The chain is built from TRBV10-3 and TRBJ2-5, with TRBD2 matching 10 bases. After removal of 4 bases from V and 4 bases from J, the junction contained 6 bases not matched to a gene. The germline CDR1 and CDR2 sequences are ENHRY and SYGVKD. The CDR3 covers 15 residues. This chain's CDR3 is CAISVSGGAGETQYF. Written as DNA, the CDR3 is TGTGCCATCAGTGTAAGCGGGGGGGCGGGAGAGACCCAGTACTTC.

This chain joins TRBV19 and TRBJ2-7, with 7 bases aligning to TRBD2. V trimming: 8 bases; J trimming: 6 bases; junction bases outside the gene matches: 13. CDR3 length equals 14 residues. The germline V gene has CDR1 LNHDA and CDR2 SQIVND (reference sequence). DNA of the CDR3: TGTGCCAGTCCCTATTGGGGGGGGTCCGGCGAGCAGTACTTC. Its translation: CASPYWGGSGEQYF.

J is TRBJ1-1 and V is TRBV10-3; D uncertain. Germline CDR1 reads ENHRY; CDR2 reads SYGVKD. The length of the CDR3 is 15 residues. V shed 0 bases and J shed 6 bases, with 14 bases lying between them. CDR3 amino acids: CAISESMALRPEAFF. CDR3 bases: TGTGCCATCAGTGAGTCGATGGCGTTGCGGCCTGAAGCTTTCTTT.

V is TRBV5-4 and J is TRBJ1-2; the match to TRBD1 covers 7 bases. The V segment lost 4 bases and the J segment 7 bases; nucleotides outside the gene matches: 16. The V gene's germline CDR1 is SGHNT and CDR2 YYREEE (reference sequence). The CDR3 loop spans 16 amino acids. The CDR3 here is CASSPPPPQGRGGYTF. The CDR3 DNA is TGTGCCAGCAGCCCACCACCCCCACAGGGGCGGGGTGGCTACACCTTC.

The chain has TRBV19 and TRBJ1-4; D perhaps matches TRBD1 (6 bases). CDR3 length: 15 amino acids. V was clipped by 9 bases and J by 6 bases, with 20 bases between them. Germline CDR1 reads LNHDA; CDR2 reads SQIVND (reference sequence). The CDR3 here is CASLGGASSDEKLFF. DNA for the CDR3: TGTGCCAGCCTAGGGGGAGCCAGCTCGGATGAAAAACTGTTTTTT. Full variable domain (outside the CDR3, taken from reference TRBV19 and TRBJ1-4): DGGITQSPKYLFRKEGQNVTLSCEQNLNHDAMYWYRQDPGQGLRLIYYSQIVNDFQKGDIAEGYSVSREKKESFPLTVTSAQKNPTAFYLCASLGGASSDEKLFFGSGTQLSVL.

This clone has a handful of counts. V and J are TRBV7-2 and TRBJ2-7; TRBD1 matches 8 bases. This CDR3 has 13 residues. Trimming at V came to 3 bases and at J to 8 bases, leaving 6 bases not matched to a gene. Germline loops: CDR1 SGHTA, CDR2 FQGNSA. The CDR3 spells CASSLAGQGKQYF. CDR3 bases: TGTGCCAGCAGCTTGGCCGGACAGGGCAAGCAGTACTTC.

V usage is TRBV15 and J usage is TRBJ1-4; 9 bases map to TRBD1. The CDR3 totals 14 residues. CDR1 LNHNV and CDR2 YYDKDF come from the germline V gene (reference sequence). V lost 1 base and J lost 9; bases outside the gene matches: 3. The CDR3 spells CATSRGQGDKKLFF. CDR3 nucleotides: TGTGCCACCAGCAGAGGACAGGGGGATAAAAAACTGTTTTTT.

V gene TRBV10-3 combines with J gene TRBJ1-1, with D possibly matching TRBD1 (6 bases). Germline-derived CDR1 and CDR2 are ENHRY and SYGVKD. Deletions cut 4 bases from V and 1 base from J, with 19 bases between. This CDR3 spans 17 amino acids. Here the CDR3 reads CAISGRGGAPANTEAFF. The CDR3 DNA is TGTGCCATCAGTGGGCGCGGGGGGGCACCGGCGAACACTGAAGCTTTCTTT.

This sequence joins TRBV6-5 and TRBJ1-4; 7 positions match TRBD1. J lost 8 bases, V lost 0 bases, and 6 bases had no gene match. The CDR3 contains 15 residues. Germline V gene lookup returns CDR1 MNHEY and CDR2 SVGAGI. CDR3 loop: CASSYSGTAREKLFF. CDR3 nucleotide sequence: TGTGCCAGCAGTTACTCCGGGACAGCAAGGGAAAAACTGTTTTTT.

In this sample, this clone turned up many times. The chain joins TRBV4-3 to TRBJ2-7, with TRBD2 as a possible D gene (6 bases). Trimming left V 1 base short and J 2 bases short, with 15 bases between. CDR1 is LGHNA and CDR2 is YSLEER in the germline V gene. The CDR3 contains 16 residues. The CDR3 sequence is CASSQGRGRNTYEQYF. CDR3 in DNA: TGCGCCAGCAGCCAAGGGAGGGGAAGGAATACCTACGAGCAGTACTTC.

CDR3 DNA sequence: TGTGCCGAACAGGGGAACTATGGCTACACCTTC. This gives the protein CAEQGNYGYTF. The gene calls are TRBV7-9 and TRBJ1-2; TRBD1 agrees at 7 bases. J lost 2 bases, V lost 11 bases, and 2 bases had no gene match. Germline lookup yields CDR1 SEHNR and CDR2 FQNEAQ (reference sequence). CDR3 size: 11 residues.

The V and J genes are TRBV6-5 and TRBJ1-4; weak D call: TRBD1 (5 bases). The CDR3 consists of 15 residues. Germline V gives CDR1 MNHEY, CDR2 SVGAGI. The germline V and J ends were trimmed by 3 bases and 2 bases, with 10 bases remaining between them. This CDR3 reads CASSYGGGTNEKLFF. Written as DNA, the CDR3 is TGTGCCAGCAGTTATGGGGGAGGGACTAATGAAAAACTGTTTTTT.

The gene calls are TRBV27 and TRBJ1-5; D may be TRBD1 (5 bases). The ends were cut back, 5 bases at V and 5 bases at J, with 16 bases in the middle. CDR3 size: 15 residues. CDR1 is MNHEY and CDR2 is SMNVEV in the germline V gene (reference sequence). CDR3 protein: CASSLLGTDYQPQHF. The CDR3 DNA sequence: TGTGCCAGCAGTCTCCTCGGGACTGATTATCAGCCCCAGCATTTT.

The CDR3 is CASNHPRIGNTIYF. CDR3 nucleotides: TGTGCCAGTAATCACCCCAGGATTGGGAACACCATATATTTT. This chain links TRBV19 with TRBJ1-3; D is unresolved. CDR1 LNHDA and CDR2 SQIVND come from the germline V gene (reference sequence). This CDR3 has 14 residues. Trimming stripped 7 bases from V and 7 bases from J, with 17 bases between.

V and J are TRBV6-2 or TRBV6-3 and TRBJ1-2; possibly TRBD1 for D (5 bases). Germline lookup yields CDR1 MNHEY and CDR2 SVGEGT. V lost 4 bases and J lost 1, with 10 bases in between. CDR3 length: 14 residues. The CDR3: CASSLADSNYGYTF. The CDR3 nucleotides are TGTGCCAGCAGTTTGGCAGACAGTAACTATGGCTACACCTTC.

V gene TRBV28 combines with J gene TRBJ2-7; a possible D gene is TRBD1 (5 bases). This CDR3 has 12 residues. Germline values: CDR1 MDHEN, CDR2 SYDVKM. V lost 6 bases and J lost 4, with 10 bases in between. The CDR3 spells CASRLPGYEQYF. The CDR3 nucleotides read TGTGCCAGCAGGCTGCCAGGGTACGAGCAGTACTTC. The full variable domain, completed using reference TRBV28 and TRBJ2-7, is DVKVTQSSRYLVKRTGEKVFLECVQDMDHENMFWYRQDPGLGLRLIYFSYDVKMKEKGDIPEGYSVSREKKERFSLILESASTNQTSMYLCASRLPGYEQYFGPGTRLTVT.

The V call is TRBV27, the J call TRBJ2-7; D is possibly TRBD1 (6 bases). CDR1 and CDR2 from the germline V gene are MNHEY and SMNVEV (reference sequence). V shed 2 bases and J shed 2 bases, with 13 bases lying between them. There are 15 residues in the CDR3. The CDR3 nucleotides are TGTGCCAGCAGTTTAAAGCCAGGGGAGACCTACGAGCAGTACTTC. This translates into CASSLKPGETYEQYF.

As concerns this clone: The identical CDR3 is also encoded by other nucleotide sequences in the sample. The rearrangement uses TRBV7-2 and TRBJ1-1; 7 nucleotides agree with TRBD1. The CDR3 has 13 residues. J lost 3 bases, V lost 6 bases, and 4 bases had no gene match. The germline V gene has CDR1 SGHTA and CDR2 FQGNSA. CDR3 sequence: CASSRQGDTEAFF. CDR3 sequence (DNA): TGTGCCAGCAGTAGACAGGGTGACACTGAAGCTTTCTTT.

This chain connects TRBV14 to TRBJ1-1, with D uncertain. The germline CDR1 and CDR2 sequences are SGHDN and FVKESK. The germline V and J ends were trimmed by 0 bases and 3 bases, with 5 bases remaining between them. The CDR3 is made up of 13 amino acids. The CDR3 reads CASSQDPYTEAFF. Written as DNA, the CDR3 is TGTGCCAGCAGCCAAGACCCGTACACTGAAGCTTTCTTT.

The chain carries TRBV19 and TRBJ1-5, with 12 bases fitting TRBD1. Germline trimming cut 3 bases from V and 1 base from J; bases unmatched to any gene: 4. Germline lookup yields CDR1 LNHDA and CDR2 SQIVND (reference sequence). The CDR3 sequence is 17 residues long. The CDR3: CASSMSGQGASNQPQHF. The CDR3 region has the DNA TGTGCCAGTAGTATGTCGGGACAGGGGGCGAGCAATCAGCCCCAGCATTTT. Drawing the rest from reference TRBV19 and TRBJ1-5, the complete variable domain is DGGITQSPKYLFRKEGQNVTLSCEQNLNHDAMYWYRQDPGQGLRLIYYSQIVNDFQKGDIAEGYSVSREKKESFPLTVTSAQKNPTAFYLCASSMSGQGASNQPQHFGDGTRLSIL.

The rearrangement joins TRBV5-4 to TRBJ1-4; possible D gene TRBD1, 5 bases. In germline, CDR1 is SGHNT, CDR2 YYREEE (reference sequence). V was cut by 4 bases and J by 8 bases, with 18 bases left in between. The CDR3 spans 15 residues. For the CDR3, the DNA is TGTGCCAGCAGCGATCAGGGAGGGTTAGACGAAAAACTGTTTTTT. It translates to CASSDQGGLDEKLFF.

The V call is TRBV5-6, the J call TRBJ2-1, with 9 bases fitting TRBD1. Germline-derived CDR1 and CDR2 are SGHDT and YYEEEE. This CDR3 is 18 amino acids long. J lost 9 bases, V lost 1 base, and 17 bases had no gene match. CDR3 region: CASSLTGRTGGAYVEQFF. CDR3 sequence (DNA): TGTGCCAGCAGCTTGACGGGGCGTACAGGGGGCGCATACGTTGAGCAGTTCTTC.